These T cell receptor beta chains were read from a single sample in a study of OX40 agonist ivuxolimab in advanced cancers. Clones were sequenced by immunoSEQ multiplex PCR, and TCRdb holds only the in-frame ones, with some missing. The sample includes about 120,000 clones, 93% of them seen just once. The sequenced sample was CD4+ or CD8+ T cells sorted from blood, obtained in a trial of the OX40 agonist ivuxolimab. The receptors derive from an adult with an advanced solid tumor such as melanoma, head and neck, liver or kidney cancer. Each CDR3 is given with its conserved first and last residue. The D gene is left open where the match is weak. Only part of the rows carry a size: once, few, many, or a class if the clone is expanded.

j_call clone_size d_call v_call cdr3_nt cdr3_aa
TRBJ1-5 - - TRBV6-5 TGTGCCAGTAGAGACAGCGCCGGGCAGCCCCAGCATTTT CASRDSAGQPQHF
TRBJ2-7 - - TRBV5-1 TGCGCCAGCAGCTACAGACCCAACAACGAGCAGTACTTC CASSYRPNNEQYF
TRBJ2-2 - TRBD1 TRBV28 TGTGCCAGCAGACAGGGACAGGGGTGGCGGGAGCTGTTTTTT CASRQGQGWRELFF
TRBJ1-5 - - TRBV6-5 TGTGCCAGCAGTTGGGGCTATAGCAATCAGCCCCAGCATTTT CASSWGYSNQPQHF
TRBJ2-7 - - TRBV7-9 TGTGCCAGCAGCTTAGGGGGAACCTCTCAAGAGCAGTACTTC CASSLGGTSQEQYF
TRBJ1-1 - - TRBV19 TGTGCCAGTAGTTGGAGGGGGAACACTGAAGCTTTCTTT CASSWRGNTEAFF
TRBJ1-6 - TRBD1 TRBV18 TGTGCCAGCTCCCCGGACAGGGGGGTTGTATCACCCCTCCACTTT CASSPDRGVVSPLHF
TRBJ2-3 once - TRBV10-3 TGTGCCATCAGTGAGCCTCTTGGGACACGTAGCACAGATACGCAGTATTTT CAISEPLGTRSTDTQYF
TRBJ2-3 - TRBD1 TRBV5-6 TGTGCCAGCAGCTTGGGGTTTGACAGGGTAACAGATACGCAGTATTTT CASSLGFDRVTDTQYF
TRBJ1-2 - - TRBV6-1 TGTGCCAGCAGTTTAGACAGCCGCGGCTACACCTTC CASSLDSRGYTF
TRBJ1-4 - - TRBV6-1 TGTGCCAGCGTTAAAGGGGGTGCAACTAATGAAAAACTGTTTTTT CASVKGGATNEKLFF
TRBJ2-3 - - TRBV14 TGTGCCAGCAGCCATGGTGGGGGGTCAGATACGCAGTATTTT CASSHGGGSDTQYF
TRBJ2-7 - TRBD2 TRBV30 TGTGCCTGTAGAAAGCGGGGGCCTCCTTACGAGCAGTACTTC CACRKRGPPYEQYF
TRBJ1-3 - - TRBV7-8 TGTGCCAGCAGCAAAACAGCGTCTCATGGTGGAAACACCATATATTTT CASSKTASHGGNTIYF
TRBJ1-2 - TRBD1 TRBV5-6 TGTGCCAGCAGCTTGTTCGGACAGGGGGTTGGTGGCTACACCTTC CASSLFGQGVGGYTF
TRBJ1-3 - - TRBV6-1 TGTGCCAGCACAAGTGGGGTCGGAAACACCATATATTTT CASTSGVGNTIYF
TRBJ2-7 once - TRBV7-2 TGTGCCAGCAGCCTACTACTAGGGAGAAGCGAGCAGTACTTC CASSLLLGRSEQYF
TRBJ1-1 - - TRBV10-1 TGCGCCAGCTCCTTAGGACGGTTGAACACTGAAGCTTTCTTT CASSLGRLNTEAFF
TRBJ2-2 - - TRBV7-3 TGTGCCAGCAGCTTAACGCGGGCGAACACCGGGGAGCTGTTTTTT CASSLTRANTGELFF
TRBJ2-5 - TRBD1 TRBV28 TGTGCCAGCAGGGGGGACAGGGGGCCGGTAGAGACCCAGTACTTC CASRGDRGPVETQYF
TRBJ2-2 - - TRBV6-5 TGTGCCAGCAGTTGGTCAAATTCGAACACCGGGGAGCTGTTTTTT CASSWSNSNTGELFF
TRBJ1-1 - - TRBV5-1 TGCGCCAGCAGCTTGGTGGGGACGAACACTGAAGCTTTCTTT CASSLVGTNTEAFF
TRBJ1-5 - - TRBV2 TGTGCCAGCAGTCGTGGGGGGGTCGGCAATCAGCCCCAGCATTTT CASSRGGVGNQPQHF
TRBJ1-1 - - TRBV14 TGTGCCAGCAGCCGAGTTGGGGGGAACACTGAAGCTTTCTTT CASSRVGGNTEAFF
TRBJ1-5 - TRBD1 TRBV19 TGTGCCAGTAGTCCTGGGACAGGGGGTAAGCCCCAGCATTTT CASSPGTGGKPQHF
TRBJ1-1 - TRBD1 TRBV10-3 TGTGCCATCAGTGCAACTACTCCGGGACAGGGGTACACTGAAGCTTTCTTT CAISATTPGQGYTEAFF
TRBJ2-1 - TRBD2 TRBV11-3 TGTGCCAGCAGCTACCTCCCGGGACTAGCGTACGAGCAGTTCTTC CASSYLPGLAYEQFF
TRBJ1-4 - - TRBV6-6 TGTGCCAGCAGGTCCAACAGTGCAACTAATGAAAAACTGTTTTTT CASRSNSATNEKLFF
TRBJ2-1 - - TRBV5-3 TGTGCCAGAAGCTCGAGCCAGGTTGGCTGGTGCTTGGGTGAGCAGTTCTTC CARSSSQVGWCLGEQFF
TRBJ2-3 - - TRBV6-6 TGTGCCAGCAGGCCGGCTGGGGCCACAGATACGCAGTATTTT CASRPAGATDTQYF
TRBJ1-3 once TRBD1 TRBV14 TGTGCCAGCAGCCAAGATCGGACAGGGAGGGCAACCATATATTTT CASSQDRTGRATIYF
TRBJ2-2 - TRBD1 TRBV5-4 TGTGCCAGCAGCTCACACTCGGGACAGGGGAAAGGGGAGCTGTTTTTT CASSSHSGQGKGELFF
TRBJ2-3 - - TRBV13 TGTGCCAGCAGCCCAATGGGCACAGATACGCAGTATTTT CASSPMGTDTQYF
TRBJ2-3 - - TRBV19 TGTGCCAGTAGCGCGACTGGGGGTGTGACAGATACGCAGTATTTT CASSATGGVTDTQYF
TRBJ2-1 - - TRBV29-1 TGCAGCGTTTGGGGTTTTAAGGACAATGAGCAGTTCTTC CSVWGFKDNEQFF
TRBJ2-5 - - TRBV28 TGTGCCAGCAGGGGGACACCCGAGTACCAAGAGACCCAGTACTTC CASRGTPEYQETQYF
TRBJ1-1 - - TRBV7-3 TGTGCCAGCAGCTTAAGGTCCGGGGGCGGTCAAACTGAAGCTTTCTTT CASSLRSGGGQTEAFF
TRBJ2-3 - TRBD2 TRBV7-9 TGTGCCAGCAGCTCAATAGCGGGTCCTAGCACAGATACGCAGTATTTT CASSSIAGPSTDTQYF
TRBJ2-5 - TRBD1 TRBV2 TGTGCCAGCAGTAGGGACAGCAACCTCCAAGAGACCCAGTACTTC CASSRDSNLQETQYF
TRBJ1-6 few - TRBV5-6 TGTGCCAGCAGCTTCCTGGAGGGATTCCAGGGAAGTGGGTCACCCCTCCACTTT CASSFLEGFQGSGSPLHF
TRBJ2-7 - - TRBV18 TGTGCCAGCTCACCACCTTCCTACGAGCAGTACTTC CASSPPSYEQYF
TRBJ1-3 - - TRBV6-1 TGTGCCAGCACGGAAGCCTCTGGAAACACCATATATTTT CASTEASGNTIYF
TRBJ2-2 - - TRBV6-5 TGTGCCAGCAGTTTGTTGGCGGGGGCCTCGACCGGGGAGCTGTTTTTT CASSLLAGASTGELFF
TRBJ2-2 - - TRBV5-6 TGTGCCAGCAGCTTCGGGAACCCGGGCACCGGGGAGCTGTTTTTT CASSFGNPGTGELFF
TRBJ1-6 few - TRBV7-6 TGTGCCAGCAGCCTCCGCCAGTATAATTCACCCCTCCACTTT CASSLRQYNSPLHF
TRBJ1-6 - - TRBV7-8 TGTGCCAGCAGCTTACAGAGCTCCTATAATTCACCCCTCCACTTT CASSLQSSYNSPLHF
TRBJ2-7 - TRBD2 TRBV14 TGTGCCAGCAGCCAAGGGGGACTAGCGACCTCCTACGAGCAGTACTTC CASSQGGLATSYEQYF
TRBJ2-5 - TRBD1 TRBV5-1 TGCGCCAGCAGCTCTAGGACAGGGTCACTACAAGAGACCCAGTACTTC CASSSRTGSLQETQYF
TRBJ1-5 - - TRBV28 TGTGCCAGCAGTTCCCTCTGGGGAATTCGAGCGTTGGCAAAAGACCTATCCCAGCCCCAGCATTTT CASSSLWGIRALAKDLSQPQHF
TRBJ1-4 once - TRBV5-1 TGCGCCAGCAGTGTCGGCTCAACTAATGAAAAACTGTTTTTT CASSVGSTNEKLFF
TRBJ2-7 - TRBD2 TRBV7-2 TGTGCCAGCAGCGTACAAAGCGGGACCTTCTACGAGCAGTACTTC CASSVQSGTFYEQYF
TRBJ1-1 - TRBD1 TRBV28 TGTGCCAGCAGTTTATGGACAGGGAGAATGAACACTGAAGCTTTCTTT CASSLWTGRMNTEAFF